A single sample is the source of the 15 T cell receptor beta chains below, sequenced in a study of cytomegalovirus exposure and HLA in healthy donors. 60 Vbeta and 13 Jbeta primers were used in PCR. The protocol was immunoSEQ multiplex PCR, while the TCRdb copy is restricted to in-frame clones and leaves out a portion. The repertoire has about 170,000 clones, about 79% of them found once; the top ten carry about 0.93%. The sequencing sample was made of PBMCs. The receptor source for this set is a woman aged 45-65 years in good health and CMV-seropositive.

The chain joins TRBV6-1 to TRBJ2-7; 7 bases line up with TRBD2. Germline trimming cut 8 bases from V and 2 bases from J; bases unmatched to any gene: 9. The germline V gene has CDR1 MNHNS and CDR2 SASEGT. CDR3 length: 14 residues. The CDR3 spells CASHRGEGPYEQYF. CDR3 coding DNA: TGTGCCAGCCACAGAGGGGAGGGTCCCTACGAGCAGTACTTC.

The chain couples TRBV7-9 to TRBJ1-2, with D possibly being TRBD1 (5 bases). The CDR3 sequence is 13 residues long. Trimming cost V 4 bases and J 1 base, with 7 bases left between them. Per the germline V gene, CDR1 is SEHNR and CDR2 is FQNEAQ (reference sequence). CDR3 nucleotide sequence: TGTGCCAGCAGCTCGACAGTTAACTATGGCTACACCTTC. Translated, it gives CASSSTVNYGYTF.

The gene calls are TRBV2 and TRBJ2-7; 8 nucleotides line up with TRBD1. The length of the CDR3 is 16 residues. Germline-derived CDR1 and CDR2 are SNHLY and FYNNEI. V was pared by 5 bases and J by 2 bases, with 11 bases of the junction left unmatched. The CDR3: CASSRASWTGTYEQYF. In DNA form, the CDR3 reads TGTGCCAGCAGTCGCGCCTCTTGGACAGGGACCTACGAGCAGTACTTC.

V usage is TRBV4-3 and J usage is TRBJ1-2; 7 positions agree with TRBD1. V shed 4 bases, J shed 11 bases, and the junction held 22 bases outside the gene matches. The germline gives CDR1 LGHNA, CDR2 YSLEER. The CDR3 has 17 residues. CDR3 nucleotides: TGCGCCAGCAGCCGTGTAGGGCGGGGACAGCCGAATGATGTTTACACCTTC. It encodes CASSRVGRGQPNDVYTF.

The V gene is TRBV5-4, the J gene TRBJ1-2; 7 bases fit TRBD1. The CDR3 has 16 amino acids. The V segment lost 0 bases and the J segment 7 bases; nucleotides outside the gene matches: 12. Germline V gives CDR1 SGHNT, CDR2 YYREEE (reference sequence). The CDR3 loop is CASSLVNRGQGPGYTF. The DNA for the CDR3 is TGTGCCAGCAGCTTGGTCAACAGGGGCCAGGGCCCTGGCTACACCTTC. The full variable domain, in which reference TRBV5-4 and TRBJ1-2 provide the parts outside the CDR3, is ETGVTQSPTHLIKTRGQQVTLRCSSQSGHNTVSWYQQALGQGPQFIFQYYREEENGRGNFPPRFSGLQFPNYSSELNVNALELDDSALYLCASSLVNRGQGPGYTFGSGTRLTVV.

The gene calls are TRBV2 and TRBJ2-3; 11 bases map to TRBD2. CDR3 length: 14 residues. V shed 10 bases and J 8 bases; nucleotides not matched to a gene: 11. The germline V gene encodes CDR1 SNHLY and CDR2 FYNNEI. The CDR3 sequence: CATTPLAGGGTQYF. The DNA of the CDR3 is TGTGCCACTACCCCCCTAGCGGGAGGCGGTACGCAGTATTTT.

V and J are TRBV4-1 and TRBJ1-6; 8 nucleotides match TRBD1. The CDR3 is 19 amino acids. CDR1 is MGHRA and CDR2 is YSYEKL in the germline V gene. J was trimmed by 4 bases and V by 2 bases; bases with no gene match: 13. This CDR3 reads CASSQRQGIRPEYNSPLHF. The CDR3 region has the DNA TGCGCCAGCAGCCAAAGACAGGGGATAAGGCCAGAGTATAATTCACCCCTCCACTTT.

The chain couples TRBV14 to TRBJ2-3; TRBD2 matches 7 bases. This CDR3 spans 13 amino acids. J lost 5 bases, V lost 4 bases, and 3 bases had no gene match. The germline V gene encodes CDR1 SGHDN and CDR2 FVKESK. CDR3 nucleotides: TGTGCCAGCAGCCCGAGCGGGGTAGATACGCAGTATTTT. The encoded protein is CASSPSGVDTQYF.

V gene TRBV15 combines with J gene TRBJ2-7; D remains unclear. Germline V gene data show CDR1 as LNHNV and CDR2 as YYDKDF (reference sequence). V was trimmed by 2 bases and J by 7 bases, leaving 12 bases between them. This CDR3 has 13 residues. The CDR3 loop is CATSRLNYGEQYF. CDR3 DNA: TGTGCCACCAGCAGACTCAACTATGGGGAGCAGTACTTC.

The chain couples TRBV5-6 to TRBJ2-2; D call uncertain. Deletions cut 0 bases from V and 1 base from J, with 7 bases between. The germline V gene encodes CDR1 SGHDT and CDR2 YYEEEE. The CDR3 covers 15 residues. This CDR3 is CASSLVTVNTGELFF. Here the CDR3 DNA reads TGTGCCAGCAGCTTGGTAACGGTGAACACCGGGGAGCTGTTTTTT.

This clone was recorded only once. J is TRBJ2-7 and V is TRBV27; TRBD1 might be the D (6 bases). CDR1 is MNHEY and CDR2 is SMNVEV in the germline V gene (reference sequence). V was shortened by 6 bases and J by 4 bases, with 10 bases between the two germline ends. CDR3 length: 12 residues. The CDR3 bases are TGTGCCAGCAGGGGGGCGGGTTACGAGCAGTACTTC. It is translated as CASRGAGYEQYF.

The gene calls are TRBV6-5 and TRBJ2-3; 7 bases are a match to TRBD2. This CDR3 contains 14 residues. Germline CDR1 and CDR2: MNHEY and SVGAGI. J was trimmed by 2 bases and V by 6 bases; bases with no gene match: 5. CDR3 in amino acids: CASSLAVNTDTQYF. DNA of the CDR3: TGTGCCAGCAGCCTAGCGGTTAACACAGATACGCAGTATTTT.

The CDR3 spells CASSLNRGSNQPQHF. The CDR3 DNA reads TGTGCCAGCAGTTTGAACCGGGGAAGCAATCAGCCCCAGCATTTT. The chain combines TRBV27 with TRBJ1-5, with D unclear. There are 15 residues in the CDR3. The ends were cut back, 3 bases at V and 1 base at J, with 10 bases in the middle. Germline lookup yields CDR1 MNHEY and CDR2 SMNVEV (reference sequence).

The V call is TRBV2, the J call TRBJ1-4; D is perhaps TRBD1 (5 bases). The ends were cut back, 3 bases at V and 10 bases at J, with 15 bases in the middle. The CDR3 spans 14 residues. In germline, CDR1 is SNHLY, CDR2 FYNNEI. The CDR3 region has the DNA TGTGCCAGCAGTGAGGAGCAGGGATGGGGAAAACTGTTTTTT. Protein product: CASSEEQGWGKLFF.

The chain carries TRBV30 and TRBJ2-5; unclear D gene. The DNA end lines up better with TRBJ2-7; the J call may be wrong. Germline V gene data show CDR1 as GTSNPN and CDR2 as SVGIG (reference sequence). The CDR3 length is 14 residues. As DNA, the CDR3 is TGTGCCTGGAGTCACGCAGCGAACTCCTACGAGCAGTACTTC. Translation gives CAWSHAANSYEQYF.